This passage covers 19 T cell receptor beta chains from one sample sequenced in a study of shared clonotypes between healthy human individuals. Assay: immunoSEQ multiplex PCR; the TCRdb copy retains only in-frame clones and omits some. The data hold 1,400,000 or so clones, with approximately 98.5% observed a single time. Sequencing was done on a sample of naive CD4+ T cells sorted from blood. Subset: CD45RA+ positively selected. Every receptor here comes from a man aged 30 to 45 in good health.

This rearrangement joins TRBV6-5 to TRBJ1-1, with D unclear. The CDR3 sequence is 15 residues long. The germline V gene encodes CDR1 MNHEY and CDR2 SVGAGI. V lost 6 bases and J 1 base, leaving 15 bases between the germline ends. This chain's CDR3 is CASRGGLVENTEAFF. Written as DNA, the CDR3 is TGTGCCAGCAGGGGAGGCCTCGTGGAGAACACTGAAGCTTTCTTT.

J is TRBJ2-6 and V is TRBV5-1; D not resolved. The V end was cut by 1 base, the J end by 0 bases, with 14 bases between. The germline V gene has CDR1 SGHRS and CDR2 YFSETQ. The CDR3 runs to 18 residues. The CDR3 spells CASSLLSFEVSGANVLTF. The CDR3 nucleotides read TGCGCCAGCAGCTTGCTGAGTTTTGAGGTCTCTGGGGCCAACGTCCTGACTTTC.

The rearrangement links TRBV5-1 to TRBJ2-1, with TRBD2 matching 8 bases. Germline loops: CDR1 SGHRS, CDR2 YFSETQ. The V and J ends lost 4 bases and 5 bases, in that order; junction bases with no gene match: 8. The CDR3 has 15 residues. The chain's CDR3 is CASSPGTRLDNEQFF. The CDR3 DNA reads as TGCGCCAGCAGCCCCGGGACTAGACTCGACAATGAGCAGTTCTTC.

V is TRBV18 and J is TRBJ2-1, with TRBD1 as a possible D gene (5 bases). Deletions cut 3 bases from V and 4 bases from J, with 13 bases between. Per the germline V gene, CDR1 is KGHSH and CDR2 is LQKENI. This CDR3 is built from 15 residues. DNA for the CDR3: TGTGCCAGCTCACCGACAGTAGTCGGATACAATGAGCAGTTCTTC. Amino acids: CASSPTVVGYNEQFF.

The chain is built from TRBV4-3 and TRBJ2-5; D is uncertain. Germline V gives CDR1 LGHNA, CDR2 YSLEER. This CDR3 contains 14 residues. Trimming stripped 1 base from V and 1 base from J, with 7 bases between. CDR3 nucleotide sequence: TGCGCCAGCAGCCAAGTCTCAGGCCAAGAGACCCAGTACTTC. Its translation: CASSQVSGQETQYF.

The V call is TRBV5-6, the J call TRBJ2-5; 8 bases map to TRBD1. The CDR3 loop spans 13 amino acids. V trimming: 6 bases; J trimming: 7 bases; junction bases outside the gene matches: 8. Looked up from germline, CDR1 is SGHDT and CDR2 is YYEEEE. The CDR3 here is CASTFGQGATQYF. In DNA, the CDR3 is TGTGCCAGCACCTTCGGGCAGGGGGCGACCCAGTACTTC.

The rearrangement links TRBV28 to TRBJ1-5; no definite D call. V was cut by 5 bases and J by 2 bases, with 16 bases left in between. The germline gives CDR1 MDHEN, CDR2 SYDVKM. The CDR3 length is 16 residues. This CDR3 reads CASSPHESLGNQPQHF. CDR3 nucleotides: TGTGCCAGCAGTCCACACGAGAGTCTGGGCAATCAGCCCCAGCATTTT.

The chain combines TRBV5-4 with TRBJ2-7, with TRBD2 matching over 14 bases. The CDR3 extends over 19 amino acids. Germline-derived CDR1 and CDR2 are SGHNT and YYREEE (reference sequence). Trimming removed 4 bases from V and 0 bases from J; junction bases left unmatched: 12. CDR3 region: CASSKGTSGSPRSSYEQYF. In DNA, the CDR3 is TGTGCCAGCAGCAAAGGGACTAGCGGGAGCCCTAGGAGCTCCTACGAGCAGTACTTC.

CDR3 nucleotide sequence: TGTGCCAGCAGCTTAGCTGGGCTAGCGCTTAGGGATGAGCAGTTCTTC. Translation: CASSLAGLALRDEQFF. This chain uses TRBV7-9 with TRBJ2-1, with D possibly TRBD2 on 6 matching bases. CDR3 length: 16 residues. Germline CDR1 is SEHNR and CDR2 is FQNEAQ (reference sequence). Between the trimmed V and J ends, which lost 0 bases and 8 bases, there was a span of 17 bases.

This sequence joins TRBV14 and TRBJ2-1; D is uncertain. This CDR3 contains 13 residues. Germline CDR1 is SGHDN and CDR2 is FVKESK. V lost 0 bases and J lost 4, with 4 bases in between. The CDR3 sequence: CASSQEQYNEQFF. CDR3 DNA: TGTGCCAGCAGCCAAGAACAGTACAATGAGCAGTTCTTC. Full variable domain (remainder filled in from reference TRBV14 and TRBJ2-1): EAGVTQFPSHSVIEKGQTVTLRCDPISGHDNLYWYRRVMGKEIKFLLHFVKESKQDESGMPNNRFLAERTGGTYSTLKVQPAELEDSGVYFCASSQEQYNEQFFGPGTRLTVL.

The count of this clone is one. The rearrangement joins TRBV5-1 to TRBJ2-3, with a possible D match to TRBD1 (5 bases). Deletions cut 0 bases from V and 2 bases from J, with 10 bases between. Germline V gene sequence: CDR1 SGHRS, CDR2 YFSETQ. This CDR3 is 15 amino acids long. The CDR3 DNA is TGCGCCAGCAGCTTGGGACAGCCTAACACAGATACGCAGTATTTT. This translates into CASSLGQPNTDTQYF.

This chain uses TRBV5-1 with TRBJ2-7, with no clear D. Germline loops: CDR1 SGHRS, CDR2 YFSETQ. This CDR3 spans 15 amino acids. The V and J ends lost 0 bases and 0 bases respectively, with 10 bases between them. CDR3 sequence: CASSLGTLSSYEQYF. The CDR3 DNA follows: TGCGCCAGCAGCTTGGGGACCCTGAGCTCCTACGAGCAGTACTTC.

The chain is built from TRBV18 and TRBJ2-3, with a tentative D call TRBD1 (5 bases). The CDR3 extends over 13 amino acids. The V end lost 2 bases, the J end lost 10 bases, and 13 bases lay between the germline ends. Germline V gene data show CDR1 as KGHSH and CDR2 as LQKENI. CDR3 loop: CASSPKSDTPQYF. The CDR3 coding sequence is TGTGCCAGCTCACCAAAGTCGGACACCCCGCAGTATTTT. Full variable domain (outside the CDR3, taken from reference TRBV18 and TRBJ2-3): NAGVMQNPRHLVRRRGQEARLRCSPMKGHSHVYWYRQLPEEGLKFMVYLQKENIIDESGMPKERFSAEFPKEGPSILRIQQVVRGDSAAYFCASSPKSDTPQYFGPGTRLTVL.

V usage is TRBV2 and J usage is TRBJ2-7, with 9 bases fitting TRBD1. This CDR3 has 14 residues. V was pared by 5 bases and J by 3 bases, with 5 bases of the junction left unmatched. Germline CDR1 SNHLY, CDR2 FYNNEI. CDR3 in DNA: TGTGCCAGCAGTTGGGGGACAGGGTTCTACGAGCAGTACTTC. Translation gives CASSWGTGFYEQYF.

This chain connects TRBV11-3 to TRBJ2-7; perhaps TRBD1 as D (6 bases). Germline V gives CDR1 SGHNT, CDR2 YENEEA. Trimming pared 5 bases from V and 5 bases from J, leaving 19 bases between. The length of the CDR3 is 15 residues. The CDR3, as DNA: TGTGCCAGCAGCCCCAGTCCGGTGGGGGCCAACGAGCAGTACTTC. It encodes CASSPSPVGANEQYF.

The rearrangement uses TRBV28 and TRBJ2-5, with a weak D call TRBD1 (5 bases). CDR3 size: 13 residues. Germline V lookup: CDR1 MDHEN, CDR2 SYDVKM. Trimming took off 4 bases at V and 5 bases at J, with 11 bases between the two ends. CDR3 protein: CASSSGPSETQYF. The CDR3 DNA sequence: TGTGCCAGCAGTTCAGGGCCATCGGAGACCCAGTACTTC.

On this clone: The sample carries other DNA sequences with the same CDR3. This chain links TRBV28 with TRBJ2-7; D is unresolved. Trimming cost V 5 bases and J 0 bases, with 5 bases left between them. CDR3 size: 12 residues. CDR1 and CDR2 (germline): MDHEN, SYDVKM. The DNA of the CDR3 is TGTGCCAGCAGTCCAAGCTCCTACGAGCAGTACTTC. Its translation: CASSPSSYEQYF.

Details on this clone: This same CDR3 is encoded by further DNA sequences in the sample. Here the CDR3 DNA reads TGTGCCAGTAGTATTCACACCGGGGAGCTGTTTTTT. It specifies CASSIHTGELFF. This chain uses TRBV19 with TRBJ2-2; the D is unclear. The CDR3 contains 12 residues. CDR1 and CDR2 from the germline V gene are LNHDA and SQIVND (reference sequence). Trimming took 3 bases from V and 3 from J, leaving 2 bases between them.

The chain employs TRBV7-3 and TRBJ2-3; TRBD2 is a possible D gene (6 bases). The CDR3 contains 16 residues. V lost 1 base and J lost 3, with 14 bases in between. The V gene's germline CDR1 is SGHTA and CDR2 FQGTGA. Written as DNA, the CDR3 is TGTGCCAGCAGCTTAATAGGCGGGATTCTGACAGATACGCAGTATTTT. It is translated as CASSLIGGILTDTQYF.